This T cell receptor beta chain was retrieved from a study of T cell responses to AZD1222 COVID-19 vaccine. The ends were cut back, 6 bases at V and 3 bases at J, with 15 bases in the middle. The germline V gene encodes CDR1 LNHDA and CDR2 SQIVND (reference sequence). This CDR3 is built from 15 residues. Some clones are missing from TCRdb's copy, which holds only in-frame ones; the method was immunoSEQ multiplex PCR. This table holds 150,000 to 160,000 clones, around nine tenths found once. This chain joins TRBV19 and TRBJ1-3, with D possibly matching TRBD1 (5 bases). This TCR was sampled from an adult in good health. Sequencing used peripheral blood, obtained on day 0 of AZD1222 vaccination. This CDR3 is CASSRPGIVGNTIYF. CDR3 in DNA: TGTGCCAGTAGCCGCCCAGGGATCGTTGGAAACACCATATATTTT. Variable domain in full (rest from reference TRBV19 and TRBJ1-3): DGGITQSPKYLFRKEGQNVTLSCEQNLNHDAMYWYRQDPGQGLRLIYYSQIVNDFQKGDIAEGYSVSREKKESFPLTVTSAQKNPTAFYLCASSRPGIVGNTIYFGEGSWLTVV.